This T cell receptor (beta chain) was documented in a study of T cells after yellow fever vaccination. Findings and limits, study-wide: Contamination of FACS-sorted repertoires by abundant clonotypes from the bulk population could occur. Weaker overall was a secondary response that nonetheless peaked faster, on day 5 versus 15. Booster samples showed a return of most primary-vaccination clones (roughly 96% CD4, 80% to 90% CD8).

The authors made TCR cDNA by 5'RACE template switching, adding a universal primer site and UMIs. From the 5' RACE reads, TCRdb called clonotypes with MiXCR, one entry per CDR3 protein. The table includes a few hundred thousand distinct CDR3 sequences, about 5% detected once. Unmatched junction bases numbered 9, after V lost 6 bases and J lost 2 bases. CDR3 length: 17 amino acids. Germline V gives CDR1 KGHDR, CDR2 SFDVKD. Comments on this clonotype: Its antigen is as yet unknown.

This sequence originates from a man between 18 and 29 years old who received the YFV17D yellow fever vaccine. The source material was CD4+ T cells sorted from PBMCs, sampled on the day of the yellow fever booster vaccination. This sequence joins TRBV24-1 and TRBJ2-2; 9 bases map to TRBD1. CDR3 sequence reads: CATSPTPGQGNTGELFF. The CDR3 DNA reads as TGTGCCACCAGTCCGACCCCGGGACAGGGAAACACCGGGGAGCTGTTTTTT.